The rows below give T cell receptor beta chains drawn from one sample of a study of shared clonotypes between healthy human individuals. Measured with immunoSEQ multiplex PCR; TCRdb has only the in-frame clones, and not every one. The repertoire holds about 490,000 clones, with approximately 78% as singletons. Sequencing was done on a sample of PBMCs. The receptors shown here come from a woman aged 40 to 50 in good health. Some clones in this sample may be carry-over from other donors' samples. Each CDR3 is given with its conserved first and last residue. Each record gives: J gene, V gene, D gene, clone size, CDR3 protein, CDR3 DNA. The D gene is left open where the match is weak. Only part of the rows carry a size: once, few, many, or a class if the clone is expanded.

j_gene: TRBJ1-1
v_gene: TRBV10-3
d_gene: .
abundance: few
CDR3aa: CAISPGRNTEAFF
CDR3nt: TGTGCCATCAGCCCGGGACGGAACACTGAAGCTTTCTTT

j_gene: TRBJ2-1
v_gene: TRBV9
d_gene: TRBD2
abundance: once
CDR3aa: CASSASLAGGPYNEQFF
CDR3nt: TGTGCCAGCAGCGCAAGCCTAGCGGGAGGGCCGTACAATGAGCAGTTCTTC

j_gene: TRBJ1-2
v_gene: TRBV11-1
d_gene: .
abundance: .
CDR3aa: CASSVGYGYTF
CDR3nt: TGTGCCAGCAGCGTGGGGTATGGCTACACCTTC

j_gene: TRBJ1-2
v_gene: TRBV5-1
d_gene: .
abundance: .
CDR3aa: CASSFQPTNYGYTF
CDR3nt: TGCGCCAGCAGCTTTCAGCCTACTAACTATGGCTACACCTTC

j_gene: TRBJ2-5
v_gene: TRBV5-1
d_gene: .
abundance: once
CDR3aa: CASSLRSAEETQYF
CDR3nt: TGCGCCAGCAGCTTACGTTCTGCGGAAGAGACCCAGTACTTC

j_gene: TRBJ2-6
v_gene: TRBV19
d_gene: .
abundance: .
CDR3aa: CASSGRVAGGANVLTF
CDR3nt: TGTGCCAGTAGCGGGAGAGTCGCTGGGGGGGCCAACGTCCTGACTTTC

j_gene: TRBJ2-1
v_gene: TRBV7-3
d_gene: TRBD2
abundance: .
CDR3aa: CASLYLAGGTDEQFF
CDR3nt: TGTGCCAGTCTTTACCTAGCGGGAGGCACCGATGAGCAGTTCTTC

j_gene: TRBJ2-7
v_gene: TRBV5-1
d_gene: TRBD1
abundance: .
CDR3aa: CASSQPPGQGYEQYF
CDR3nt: TGCGCCAGCAGCCAACCCCCGGGACAGGGGTACGAGCAGTACTTC

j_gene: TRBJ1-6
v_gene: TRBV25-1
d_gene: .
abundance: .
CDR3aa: CASSQDHSPLHF
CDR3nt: TGTGCCAGCAGTCAGGATCATTCACCCCTCCACTTT

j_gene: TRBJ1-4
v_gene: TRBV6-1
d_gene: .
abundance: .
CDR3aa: CASSAGWAGTTTNEKLFF
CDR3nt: TGTGCCAGCAGTGCTGGCTGGGCAGGGACGACAACTAATGAAAAACTGTTTTTT

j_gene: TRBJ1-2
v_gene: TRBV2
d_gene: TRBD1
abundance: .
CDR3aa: CASTRDRARFSGYTF
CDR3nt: TGTGCCAGCACCAGGGACAGGGCGAGGTTCTCTGGCTACACCTTC

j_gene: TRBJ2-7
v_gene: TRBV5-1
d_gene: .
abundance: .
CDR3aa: CASSRGAYEQYF
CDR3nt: TGCGCCAGCTCCAGGGGGGCCTACGAGCAGTACTTC

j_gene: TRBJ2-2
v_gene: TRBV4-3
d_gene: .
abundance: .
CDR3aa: CASSQDVAGELFF
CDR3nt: TGCGCCAGCAGCCAAGATGTGGCCGGGGAGCTGTTTTTT

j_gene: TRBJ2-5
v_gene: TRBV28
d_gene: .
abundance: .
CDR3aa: CANAPWGMGETQYF
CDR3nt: TGTGCCAACGCCCCGTGGGGGATGGGAGAGACCCAGTACTTC

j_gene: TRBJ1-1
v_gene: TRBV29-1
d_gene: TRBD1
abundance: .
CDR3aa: CSVDGTGVNTGAFF
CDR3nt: TGCAGCGTAGACGGCACAGGGGTGAACACTGGAGCTTTCTTT

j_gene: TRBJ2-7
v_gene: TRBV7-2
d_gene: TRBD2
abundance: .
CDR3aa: CASSWTGTSGTTYEQYF
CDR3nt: TGTGCCAGCAGTTGGACCGGGACTAGCGGGACAACCTACGAGCAGTACTTC

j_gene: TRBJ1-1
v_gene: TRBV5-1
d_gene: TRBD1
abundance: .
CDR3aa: CASTGGGRNTEAFF
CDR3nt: TGCGCCAGCACAGGGGGAGGTAGGAACACTGAAGCTTTCTTT

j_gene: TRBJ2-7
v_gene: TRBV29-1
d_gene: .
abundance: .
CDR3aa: CSVMREYEQYF
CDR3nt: TGCAGCGTAATGCGGGAATACGAGCAGTACTTC

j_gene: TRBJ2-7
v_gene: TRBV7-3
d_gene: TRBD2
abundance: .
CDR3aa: CASSPAAGGSYEQYF
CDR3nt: TGTGCCAGCAGCCCTGCGGCGGGAGGCTCCTACGAGCAGTACTTC

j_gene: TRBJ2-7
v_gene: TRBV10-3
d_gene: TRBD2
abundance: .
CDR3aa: CAMARDYAGEQYF
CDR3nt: TGTGCCATGGCCCGGGACTACGCTGGAGAGCAGTACTTC

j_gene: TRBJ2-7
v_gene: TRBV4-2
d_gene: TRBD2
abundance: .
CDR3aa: CASSQEDFSGRGRYWYEQYF
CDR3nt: TGTGCCAGCAGCCAAGAGGATTTTAGCGGGAGGGGAAGATATTGGTACGAGCAGTACTTC

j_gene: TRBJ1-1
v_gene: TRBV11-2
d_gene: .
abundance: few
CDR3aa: CASSLDLNTEAFF
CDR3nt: TGTGCCAGCAGCTTAGACCTCAACACTGAAGCTTTCTTT

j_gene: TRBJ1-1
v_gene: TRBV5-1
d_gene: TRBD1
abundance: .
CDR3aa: CASSHFPGQGKNTEAFF
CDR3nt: TGCGCCAGCAGCCATTTCCCGGGACAGGGGAAGAACACTGAAGCTTTCTTT

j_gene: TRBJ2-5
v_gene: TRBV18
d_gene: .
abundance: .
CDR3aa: CASSLRPTQETQYF
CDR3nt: TGTGCCAGCTCACTCCGGCCGACGCAAGAGACCCAGTACTTC

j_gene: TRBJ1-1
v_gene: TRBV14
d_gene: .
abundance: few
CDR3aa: CASSQLGMGTEAFF
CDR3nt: TGTGCCAGCAGCCAATTGGGAATGGGGACTGAAGCTTTCTTT

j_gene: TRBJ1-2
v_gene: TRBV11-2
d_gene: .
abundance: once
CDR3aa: CATVLRQGANYGYTF
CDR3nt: TGTGCCACCGTCCTCAGGCAGGGAGCTAACTATGGCTACACCTTC